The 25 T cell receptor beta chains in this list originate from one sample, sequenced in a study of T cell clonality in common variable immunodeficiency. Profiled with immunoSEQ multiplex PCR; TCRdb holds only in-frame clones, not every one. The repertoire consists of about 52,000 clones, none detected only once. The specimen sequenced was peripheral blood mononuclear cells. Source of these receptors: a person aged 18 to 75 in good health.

Here the CDR3 reads CASSHRDRGPTEAFF. Partial CDR3 DNA: TGTGCCAGCAGCCACCGGGACAGGGGGCCTACTGAA. V usage is TRBV7-9 and J usage is TRBJ1-1, with 12 bases aligning to TRBD1. The read finishes 3 residues shy of the CDR3 end, and the germline J gene is used to complete it. Germline V CDR1 and CDR2: SEHNR, FQNEAQ (reference sequence). Trimming removed 5 bases from V and 5 bases from J; junction bases left unmatched: 6. The CDR3 covers 15 residues.

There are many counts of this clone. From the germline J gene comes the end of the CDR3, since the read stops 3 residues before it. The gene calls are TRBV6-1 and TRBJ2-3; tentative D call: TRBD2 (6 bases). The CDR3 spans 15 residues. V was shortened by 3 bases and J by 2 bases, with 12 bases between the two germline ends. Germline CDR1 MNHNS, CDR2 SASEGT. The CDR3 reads CASSDFAGFTDTQYF. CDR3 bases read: TGTGCCAGCAGTGATTTCGCGGGGTTCACAGATACG.

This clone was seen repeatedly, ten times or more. The sequenced CDR3 bases are TGTGCTTGCGGGACTAGCACAGATACG. Translating gives CACGTSTDT. The whole CDR3 protein is CACGTSTDTQYF. V usage is TRBV18 and J usage is TRBJ2-3, with D tentatively TRBD2 (6 bases). The CDR3 is cut off 3 residues early in the read; its end comes from the germline J gene. Germline loops: CDR1 KGHSH, CDR2 LQKENI. The CDR3 covers 12 residues. Complete variable domain (other parts from reference TRBV18 and TRBJ2-3): NAGVMQNPRHLVRRRGQEARLRCSPMKGHSHVYWYRQLPEEGLKFMVYLQKENIIDESGMPKERFSAEFPKEGPSILRIQQVVRGDSAAYFCACGTSTDTQYFGPGTRLTVL.

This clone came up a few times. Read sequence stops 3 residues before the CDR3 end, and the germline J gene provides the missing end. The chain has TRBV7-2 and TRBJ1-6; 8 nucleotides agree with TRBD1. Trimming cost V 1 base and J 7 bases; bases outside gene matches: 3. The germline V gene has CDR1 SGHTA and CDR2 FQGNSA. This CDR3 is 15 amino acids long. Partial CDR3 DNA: TGTGCCAGCAGCTTAGGGACAGGGCCAAATTCACCC. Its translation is CASSLGTGPNSP. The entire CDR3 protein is CASSLGTGPNSPLHF.

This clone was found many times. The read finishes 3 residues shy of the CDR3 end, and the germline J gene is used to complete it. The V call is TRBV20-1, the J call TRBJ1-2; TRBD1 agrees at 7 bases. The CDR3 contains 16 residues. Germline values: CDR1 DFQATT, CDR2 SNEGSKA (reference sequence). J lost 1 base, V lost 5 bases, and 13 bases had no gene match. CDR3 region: CSAPGDSRVINYGYTF. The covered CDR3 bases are TGCAGTGCTCCTGGGGACAGCCGAGTAATTAACTATGGC.

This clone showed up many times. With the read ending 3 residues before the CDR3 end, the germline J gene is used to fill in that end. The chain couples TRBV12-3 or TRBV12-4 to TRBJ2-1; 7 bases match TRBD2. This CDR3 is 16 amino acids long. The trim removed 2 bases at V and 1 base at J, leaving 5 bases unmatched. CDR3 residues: CASSLQGGGSYNEQFF. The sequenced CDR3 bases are TGTGCCAGCAGTTTACAGGGCGGGGGATCCTACAATGAG.

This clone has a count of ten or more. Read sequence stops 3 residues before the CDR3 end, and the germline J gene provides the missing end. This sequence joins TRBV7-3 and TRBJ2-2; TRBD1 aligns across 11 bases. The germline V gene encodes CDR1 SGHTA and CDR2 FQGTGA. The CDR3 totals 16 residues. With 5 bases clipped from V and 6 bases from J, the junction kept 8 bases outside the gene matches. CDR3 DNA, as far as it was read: TGTGCCAGCAGCCATACGGACAGGGGGCGCCCCGGGGAG. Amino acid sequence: CASSHTDRGRPGE. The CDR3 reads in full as CASSHTDRGRPGELFF.

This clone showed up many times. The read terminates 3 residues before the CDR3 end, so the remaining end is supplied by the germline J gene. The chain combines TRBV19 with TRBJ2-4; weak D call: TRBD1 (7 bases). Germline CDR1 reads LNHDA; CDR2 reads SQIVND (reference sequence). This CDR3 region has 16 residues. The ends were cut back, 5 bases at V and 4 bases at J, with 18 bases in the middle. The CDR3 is CASSARGDGGKNIQYF. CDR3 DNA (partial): TGTGCCAGTAGTGCCAGGGGGGACGGGGGTAAAAACATT.

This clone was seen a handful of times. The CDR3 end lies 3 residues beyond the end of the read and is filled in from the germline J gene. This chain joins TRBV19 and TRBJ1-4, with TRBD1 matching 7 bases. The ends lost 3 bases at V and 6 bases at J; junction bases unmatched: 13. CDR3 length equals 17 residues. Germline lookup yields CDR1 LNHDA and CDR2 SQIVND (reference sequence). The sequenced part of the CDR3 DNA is TGTGCCAGTAGTATGAGGCTGGGACAGTCCGGGCATGAAAAA. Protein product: CASSMRLGQSGHEK. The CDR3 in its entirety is CASSMRLGQSGHEKLFF.

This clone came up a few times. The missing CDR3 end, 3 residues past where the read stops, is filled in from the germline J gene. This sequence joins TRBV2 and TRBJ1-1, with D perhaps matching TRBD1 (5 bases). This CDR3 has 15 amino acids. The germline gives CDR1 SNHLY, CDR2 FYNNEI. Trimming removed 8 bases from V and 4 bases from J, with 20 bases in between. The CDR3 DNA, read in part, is TGTGCCAGCCTACCCCTGCGGGGGAAGGGCACTGAA. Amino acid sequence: CASLPLRGKGTE. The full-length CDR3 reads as CASLPLRGKGTEAFF.

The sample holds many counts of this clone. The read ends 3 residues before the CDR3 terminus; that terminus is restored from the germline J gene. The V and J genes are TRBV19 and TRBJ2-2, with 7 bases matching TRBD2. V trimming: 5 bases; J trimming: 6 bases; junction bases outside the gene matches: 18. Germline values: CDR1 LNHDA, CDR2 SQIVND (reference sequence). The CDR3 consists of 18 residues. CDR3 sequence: CASSPRFGRGVSSGELFF. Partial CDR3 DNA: TGTGCCAGTAGTCCCCGTTTTGGGAGGGGTGTAAGTTCCGGGGAG. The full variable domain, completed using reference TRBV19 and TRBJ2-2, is DGGITQSPKYLFRKEGQNVTLSCEQNLNHDAMYWYRQDPGQGLRLIYYSQIVNDFQKGDIAEGYSVSREKKESFPLTVTSAQKNPTAFYLCASSPRFGRGVSSGELFFGEGSRLTVL.

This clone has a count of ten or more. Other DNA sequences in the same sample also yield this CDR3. The CDR3 protein is CAWSGQGNSPLHF. The CDR3 DNA, read in part, is TGTGCCTGGAGCGGACAGGGGAATTCACCC. The chain employs TRBV30 and TRBJ1-6, with 9 bases lining up with TRBD1. The read ends 3 residues before the CDR3 terminus; that terminus is restored from the germline J gene. The germline V gene encodes CDR1 GTSNPN and CDR2 SVGIG (reference sequence). CDR3 length: 13 amino acids. V was pared by 3 bases and J by 7 bases, with 1 base of the junction left unmatched.

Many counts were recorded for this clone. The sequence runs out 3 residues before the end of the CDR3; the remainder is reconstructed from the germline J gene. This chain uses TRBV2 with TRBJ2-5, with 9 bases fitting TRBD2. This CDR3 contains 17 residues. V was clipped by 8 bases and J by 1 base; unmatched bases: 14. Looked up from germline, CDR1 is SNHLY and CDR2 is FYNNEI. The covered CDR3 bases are TGTGCCAGCCGGGAAGAGGTGACTAGCGGAGTCCAAGAGACC. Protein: CASREEVTSGVQET. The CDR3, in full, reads CASREEVTSGVQETQYF.

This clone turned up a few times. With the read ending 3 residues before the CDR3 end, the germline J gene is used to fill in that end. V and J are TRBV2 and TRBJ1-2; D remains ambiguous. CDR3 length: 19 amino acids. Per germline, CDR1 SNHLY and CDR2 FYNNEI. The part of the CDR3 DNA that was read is TGTGCCAGCAAAGCTCCTAGCGGGAGGGCGAGAACCTCCTACAATGAG. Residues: CASKAPSGRARTSYNE. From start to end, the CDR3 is CASKAPSGRARTSYNEYTF.

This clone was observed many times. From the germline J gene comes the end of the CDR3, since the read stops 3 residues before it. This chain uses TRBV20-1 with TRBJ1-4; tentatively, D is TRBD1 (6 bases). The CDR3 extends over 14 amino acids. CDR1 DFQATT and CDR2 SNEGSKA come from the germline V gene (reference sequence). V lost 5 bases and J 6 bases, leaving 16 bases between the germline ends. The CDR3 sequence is CSAHPGGRDEKLFF. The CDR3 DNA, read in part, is TGCAGTGCTCACCCCGGGGGGCGGGATGAAAAA.

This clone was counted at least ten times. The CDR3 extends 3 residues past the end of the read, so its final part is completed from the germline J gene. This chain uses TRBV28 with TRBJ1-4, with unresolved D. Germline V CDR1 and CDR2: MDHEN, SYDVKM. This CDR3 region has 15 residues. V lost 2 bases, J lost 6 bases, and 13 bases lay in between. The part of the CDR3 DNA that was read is TGTGCCAGCAGTTTAGTTGGGCGCACAGATGAAAAA. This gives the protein CASSLVGRTDEK. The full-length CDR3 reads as CASSLVGRTDEKLFF.

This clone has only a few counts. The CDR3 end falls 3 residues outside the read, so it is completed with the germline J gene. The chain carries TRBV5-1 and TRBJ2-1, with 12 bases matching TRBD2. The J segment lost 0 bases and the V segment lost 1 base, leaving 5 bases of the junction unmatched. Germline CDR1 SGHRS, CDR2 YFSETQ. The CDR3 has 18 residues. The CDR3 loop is CASSLSQLAGGSYNEQFF. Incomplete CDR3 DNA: TGCGCCAGCAGCTTGTCTCAACTAGCGGGAGGCTCCTACAATGAG.

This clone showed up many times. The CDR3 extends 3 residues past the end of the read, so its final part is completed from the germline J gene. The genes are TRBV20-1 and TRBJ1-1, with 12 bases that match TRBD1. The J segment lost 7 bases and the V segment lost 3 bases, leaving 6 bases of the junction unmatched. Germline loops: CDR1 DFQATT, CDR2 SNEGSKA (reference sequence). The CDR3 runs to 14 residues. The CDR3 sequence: CSASLRDRGLEAFF. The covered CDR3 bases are TGCAGTGCTAGTCTACGGGACAGGGGGCTTGAA.

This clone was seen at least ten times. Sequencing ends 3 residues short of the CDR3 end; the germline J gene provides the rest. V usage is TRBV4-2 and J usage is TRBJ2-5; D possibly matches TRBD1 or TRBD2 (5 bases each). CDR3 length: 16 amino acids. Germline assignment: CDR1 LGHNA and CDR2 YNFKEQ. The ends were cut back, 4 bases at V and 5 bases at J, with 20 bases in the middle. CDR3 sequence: CASSPSASRGSETQYF. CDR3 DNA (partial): TGTGCCAGCAGCCCTTCCGCCTCGAGGGGCTCGGAGACC.

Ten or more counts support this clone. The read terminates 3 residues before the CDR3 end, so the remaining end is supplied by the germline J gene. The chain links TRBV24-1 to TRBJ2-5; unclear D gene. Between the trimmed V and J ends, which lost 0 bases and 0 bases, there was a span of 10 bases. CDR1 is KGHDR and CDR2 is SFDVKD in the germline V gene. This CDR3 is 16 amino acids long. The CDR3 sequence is CATSDLHARNQETQYF. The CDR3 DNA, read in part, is TGTGCCACCAGTGATTTGCACGCCAGGAACCAAGAGACC.

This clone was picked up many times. The part of the CDR3 DNA that was read is TGCAGTGCTAGAGATTTTCTGGGGGTCCCTGGGGCAGGGGTTTCTAAACCGTACGAG. This gives the protein CSARDFLGVPGAGVSKPYE. The whole CDR3 sequence is CSARDFLGVPGAGVSKPYEQYF. This chain links TRBV20-1 with TRBJ2-7, with D tentatively TRBD1 (6 bases). The sequenced fragment ends 3 residues before the CDR3 boundary, so the rest is inferred from the germline J gene. Germline V gene lookup returns CDR1 DFQATT and CDR2 SNEGSKA (reference sequence). The CDR3 spans 22 residues. Trimming took off 0 bases at V and 4 bases at J, with 37 bases between the two ends.

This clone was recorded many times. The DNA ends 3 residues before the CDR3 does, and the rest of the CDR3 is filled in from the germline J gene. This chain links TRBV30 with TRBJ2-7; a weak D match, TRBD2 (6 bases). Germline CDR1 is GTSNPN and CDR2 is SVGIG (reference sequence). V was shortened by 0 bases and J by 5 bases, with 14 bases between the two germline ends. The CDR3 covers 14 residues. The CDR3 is CAWSVGLSSNEQYF. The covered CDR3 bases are TGTGCCTGGAGTGTTGGACTATCATCCAACGAG.

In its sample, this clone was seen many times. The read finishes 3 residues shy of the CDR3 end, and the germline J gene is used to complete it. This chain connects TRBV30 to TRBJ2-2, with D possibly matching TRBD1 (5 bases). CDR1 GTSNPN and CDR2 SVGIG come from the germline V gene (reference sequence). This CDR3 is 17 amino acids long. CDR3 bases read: TGTGCCTGGTCTCACATGTACGCAGGGCCCTATAATTCACCG. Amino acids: CAWSHMYAGPYNSP. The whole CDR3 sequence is CAWSHMYAGPYNSPLFF.

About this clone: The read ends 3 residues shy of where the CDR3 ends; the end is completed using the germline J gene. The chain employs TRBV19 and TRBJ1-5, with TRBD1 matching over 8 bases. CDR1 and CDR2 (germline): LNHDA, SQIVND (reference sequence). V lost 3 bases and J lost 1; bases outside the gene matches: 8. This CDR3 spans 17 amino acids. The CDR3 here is CASSISGQVISNQPQHF. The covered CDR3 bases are TGTGCCAGTAGTATTTCGGGACAGGTGATAAGCAATCAGCCC.

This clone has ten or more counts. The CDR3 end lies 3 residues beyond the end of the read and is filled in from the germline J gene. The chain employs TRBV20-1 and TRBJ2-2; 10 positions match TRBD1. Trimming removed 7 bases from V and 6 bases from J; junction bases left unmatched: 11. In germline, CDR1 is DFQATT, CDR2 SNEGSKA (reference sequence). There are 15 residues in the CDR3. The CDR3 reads CSVRPGQGPSGELFF. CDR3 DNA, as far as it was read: TGCAGTGTCAGACCGGGACAGGGGCCCTCCGGGGAG.